This T cell receptor beta chain was profiled in a study of response to subunit inactivated influenza vaccine. This clonotype was seen repeatedly, ten times or more. This CDR3 is built from 13 residues. Germline lookup yields CDR1 SNHLY and CDR2 FYNNEI. Deletions cut 4 bases from V and 5 bases from J, with 10 bases between. One entry per CDR3 protein, called by TCRdb with MiXCR from the RT-PCR reads. The sample includes approximately 500,000 distinct CDR3 sequences, roughly 13% of them seen just once. The chain is built from TRBV2 and TRBJ2-3, with D possibly TRBD2 on 6 matching bases. This TCR was sampled from a middle-aged man who received an inactivated influenza vaccine. The sample consisted of PBMCs from blood, taken roughly 45 days after vaccination. The CDR3 region has the DNA TGTGCCAGCAGTGCCAACGGGGGAGATACGCAGTATTTT. Translation: CASSANGGDTQYF.